The T cell receptor beta chain under discussion was sequenced for a study of shared clonotypes between healthy human individuals. Overall study findings and caveats: A generally larger estimated richness was seen in naive subsets than in memory subsets. It was observed that roughly 5.4% of naive CD4 clonotypes were shared across several donors.

As regards this clone: Its matching antigen is unknown.

Authors' analysis steps: Filtering differed since immunoSEQ provided only junctions, with no quality scores. The table came from immunoSEQ multiplex PCR; TCRdb's copy has only in-frame clones and leaves some out. The V and J calls and the clone size are those of that table, but D and trimming were determined from the DNA. The table has around 2.5 million clones, 93% seen once; the top ten hold approximately 0.37%. Sequencing used naive CD4+ T cells from PBMCs. Stated subset: CD45RA+ positively selected. This TCR derives from a man between 18 and 29 years old in good health. Some clones in this sample may be carry-over from other donors' samples.

CDR3 DNA sequence: TGTGCCAGCACTAAGGGCGGGACTGAAGCTTTCTTT. Translating it yields CASTKGGTEAFF. This sequence joins TRBV2 and TRBJ1-1; D gene ambiguous. CDR3 length equals 12 residues. The germline V gene has CDR1 SNHLY and CDR2 FYNNEI. Trimming left V 7 bases short and J 5 bases short, with 11 bases between.